This TCR beta chain was identified during a study of T cell changes during pregnancy in multiple sclerosis. This clone was recorded a few times. Measured with immunoSEQ multiplex PCR; TCRdb has only the in-frame clones, and not every one. The sample lists approximately 63,000 clones, over 90% occurring once. Germline assignment: CDR1 MNHEY and CDR2 SVGAGI. The CDR3 covers 14 residues. Between the trimmed V and J ends, which lost 0 bases and 7 bases, there was a span of 12 bases. This receptor was taken from a female donor with multiple sclerosis, enrolled in a pregnancy study. The chain combines TRBV6-5 with TRBJ1-1; D is unresolved. This specimen consisted of CD8+ T cells from peripheral blood mononuclear cells, obtained in the third trimester of pregnancy. The CDR3 region is CASSYSIGVGEAFF. CDR3 sequence (DNA): TGTGCCAGCAGTTACTCGATCGGGGTCGGTGAAGCTTTCTTT.